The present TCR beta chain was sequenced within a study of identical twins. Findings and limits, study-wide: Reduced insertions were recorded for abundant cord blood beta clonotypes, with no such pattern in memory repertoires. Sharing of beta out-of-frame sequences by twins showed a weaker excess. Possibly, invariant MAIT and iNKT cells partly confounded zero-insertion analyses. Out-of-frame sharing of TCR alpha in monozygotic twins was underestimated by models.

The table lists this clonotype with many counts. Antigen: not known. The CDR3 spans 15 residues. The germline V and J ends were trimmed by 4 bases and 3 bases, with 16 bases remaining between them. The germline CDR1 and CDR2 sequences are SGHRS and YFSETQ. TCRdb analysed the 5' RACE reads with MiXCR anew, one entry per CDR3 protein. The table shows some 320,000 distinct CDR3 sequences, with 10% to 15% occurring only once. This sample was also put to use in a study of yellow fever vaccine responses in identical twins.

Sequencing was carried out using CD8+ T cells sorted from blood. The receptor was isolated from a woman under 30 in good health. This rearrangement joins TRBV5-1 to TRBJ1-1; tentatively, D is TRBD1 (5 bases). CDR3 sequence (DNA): TGCGCCAGCAGCGAATCCTGGGGCCGCCACACTGAAGCTTTCTTT. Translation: CASSESWGRHTEAFF.